The 20 T cell receptor beta chains given below trace back to one sample, sequenced in a study of blood T cell repertoires in COVID-19. Clones were sequenced by immunoSEQ multiplex PCR, and TCRdb holds only the in-frame ones, with some missing. The table records about 220,000 clones, 86% of them present only once. Input material: PBMCs or T cells enriched from blood (not recorded which). The receptors come from a middle-aged woman with acute COVID-19.

V gene TRBV21-1 combines with J gene TRBJ1-1; no check of the table's D call, TRBD1, against the DNA was made. TRBV21-1 represents a pseudogene. CDR3 length: 17 amino acids. CDR3 DNA: TGTGCCAGCAGCAAAGTCGGCAGGGGGCGCGTTTACACTGAAGCTTTCTTT. Translating it yields CASSKVGRGRVYTEAFF.

The rearrangement links TRBV7-8 to TRBJ1-5, with D maybe TRBD1 (6 bases). This CDR3 spans 15 amino acids. Germline CDR1 and CDR2: SGHVS and FQNEAQ. V was clipped by 1 base and J by 3 bases, with 10 bases between them. The CDR3 bases are TGTGCCAGCAGCTTAGGTCCAGGGGCCAATCAGCCCCAGCATTTT. This translates into CASSLGPGANQPQHF.

The gene calls are TRBV16 and TRBJ1-1, with D possibly matching TRBD1 (5 bases). Germline V gene lookup returns CDR1 KGHSY and CDR2 FQNENV. The CDR3 has 13 amino acids. V was cut by 1 base and J by 5 bases, with 8 bases left in between. CDR3 amino acids: CASSQLHRTEAFF. The CDR3 DNA sequence: TGTGCCAGCAGCCAATTACACAGGACTGAAGCTTTCTTT.

The chain uses TRBV2 and TRBJ1-4; D ambiguous. The V end lost 9 bases, the J end lost 3 bases, and 14 bases lay between the germline ends. The germline gives CDR1 SNHLY, CDR2 FYNNEI. This CDR3 region has 14 residues. In nucleotides, the CDR3 is TGTGCCAGTTCGTTACTTCGGGCTAATGAAAAACTGTTTTTT. Its translation: CASSLLRANEKLFF.

The V and J genes are TRBV7-2 and TRBJ2-7; 8 bases are shared with TRBD1. This CDR3 has 16 amino acids. CDR1 SGHTA and CDR2 FQGNSA come from the germline V gene. V lost 5 bases, J lost 6 bases, and 15 bases stayed unmatched. The CDR3 reads CASSSGYRDRRFEQYF. For the CDR3, the DNA is TGTGCCAGCAGCAGCGGCTACCGGGACAGGCGTTTCGAGCAGTACTTC.

The gene calls are TRBV24-1 and TRBJ2-1; 14 bases match TRBD2. Trimming at V came to 4 bases and at J to 7 bases, leaving 11 bases not matched to a gene. This CDR3 is built from 18 residues. The germline gives CDR1 KGHDR, CDR2 SFDVKD. CDR3 sequence (DNA): TGTGCCACCAGTGACCCTGGGACTAGCGGGGGTCGGGGGAATGAGCAGTTCTTC. It yields the protein CATSDPGTSGGRGNEQFF.

V usage is TRBV7-9 and J usage is TRBJ2-7; TRBD2 matches 7 bases. V gave up 4 bases and J gave up 3 bases; unmatched junction bases: 12. The CDR3 is 16 residues long. The germline CDR1 and CDR2 sequences are SEHNR and FQNEAQ (reference sequence). The CDR3 protein is CASSSYSRGDFYEQYF. As DNA, the CDR3 is TGTGCCAGCAGCTCCTACAGCCGGGGGGACTTCTACGAGCAGTACTTC.

The chain has TRBV3-1 (or the pseudogene TRBV3-2) and TRBJ1-1; 7 nucleotides align to TRBD1. J lost 1 base, V lost 8 bases, and 4 bases had no gene match. This CDR3 comprises 13 residues. From germline, CDR1 is LGHDT and CDR2 YNNKEL (reference sequence). CDR3 DNA sequence: TGTGCCAGCTCTAAGGGGGCGAACACTGAAGCTTTCTTT. This sequence encodes CASSKGANTEAFF.

The chain is built from TRBV5-6 and TRBJ2-6, with 11 nucleotides matching TRBD1. Germline values: CDR1 SGHDT, CDR2 YYEEEE. V gave up 5 bases and J gave up 1 base; unmatched junction bases: 11. This CDR3 spans 19 amino acids. The DNA for the CDR3 is TGTGCCAGCAGGAGAACCGGACAGGGGGCTTTTTCTGGGGCCAACGTCCTGACTTTC. Its translation: CASRRTGQGAFSGANVLTF. The complete variable domain, with remaining parts taken from reference TRBV5-6 and TRBJ2-6, reads DAGVTQSPTHLIKTRGQQVTLRCSPKSGHDTVSWYQQALGQGPQFIFQYYEEEERQRGNFPDRFSGHQFPNYSSELNVNALLLGDSALYLCASRRTGQGAFSGANVLTFGAGSRLTVL.

J is TRBJ1-2 and V is TRBV30, with D tentatively TRBD1 (5 bases). Germline V gene data show CDR1 as GTSNPN and CDR2 as SVGIG (reference sequence). CDR3 length: 13 residues. The V end lost 5 bases, the J end lost 7 bases, and 17 bases lay between the germline ends. The CDR3 DNA follows: TGTGCCTGGGGCCCGGAGGGGCAGGGTGGCTACACCTTC. It encodes CAWGPEGQGGYTF.

The chain carries TRBV5-1 and TRBJ2-3; D perhaps matches TRBD1 (5 bases). In germline, CDR1 is SGHRS, CDR2 YFSETQ. V lost 4 bases, J lost 0 bases, and 9 bases lay in between. This CDR3 region has 14 residues. CDR3 DNA sequence: TGCGCCAGCAGCATAGGGGCTAGCACAGATACGCAGTATTTT. The encoded protein is CASSIGASTDTQYF.

V is TRBV5-5 and J is TRBJ2-5; D is uncertain. V gave up 3 bases and J gave up 7 bases, with 7 bases separating them. Germline V lookup: CDR1 SGHKS, CDR2 YYEKEE (reference sequence). The CDR3 runs 11 residues. CDR3 amino acids: CASSSVRTQYF. The CDR3 DNA sequence: TGTGCCAGCAGCTCCGTGCGGACCCAGTACTTC.

The rearrangement uses TRBV4-1 and TRBJ2-3, with TRBD2 as a possible D gene (5 bases). CDR1 is MGHRA, CDR2 YSYEKL, per germline. Trimming removed 0 bases from V and 2 bases from J, with 12 bases in between. The CDR3 contains 16 residues. CDR3 DNA sequence: TGCGCCAGCAGCCAAGATAACCGGGAATACACAGATACGCAGTATTTT. Translating gives CASSQDNREYTDTQYF.

The chain has TRBV12-3 or TRBV12-4 and TRBJ1-2, with 8 nucleotides matching TRBD1. The V segment lost 6 bases and the J segment 8 bases; nucleotides outside the gene matches: 8. This CDR3 spans 13 amino acids. This CDR3 is CASRSDRGEGYTF. CDR3 coding DNA: TGTGCCAGCAGGAGCGACAGGGGTGAAGGCTACACCTTC.

The chain is built from TRBV5-1 and TRBJ1-1; 11 positions agree with TRBD1. Germline V CDR1 and CDR2: SGHRS, YFSETQ. The V segment lost 0 bases and the J segment 0 bases; nucleotides outside the gene matches: 10. The CDR3 covers 19 residues. DNA of the CDR3: TGCGCCAGCAGCTTGGGTTCCGGGACAGGGGGACTTATGAACACTGAAGCTTTCTTT. Its protein product is CASSLGSGTGGLMNTEAFF.

V gene TRBV7-6 combines with J gene TRBJ2-1; 10 nucleotides align to TRBD1. The CDR3 sequence is 16 residues long. J lost 7 bases, V lost 5 bases, and 11 bases had no gene match. CDR1 SGHVS and CDR2 FNYEAQ come from the germline V gene. The CDR3 reads CASSLMTGGLNNEQFF. Here the CDR3 DNA reads TGTGCCAGCAGCCTAATGACAGGGGGCTTGAATAATGAGCAGTTCTTC.

The chain combines TRBV29-1 with TRBJ1-5; TRBD1 matches 8 bases. J gave up 0 bases and V 3 bases, and 1 base lay outside the gene matches. Germline V gives CDR1 SQVTM, CDR2 ANQGSEA. The CDR3 sequence is 14 residues long. CDR3 sequence: CSVETGVSNQPQHF. The CDR3 nucleotides read TGCAGCGTTGAGACAGGGGTTAGCAATCAGCCCCAGCATTTT. The entire variable domain, with the rest obtained from reference TRBV29-1 and TRBJ1-5, is as follows: SAVISQKPSRDICQRGTSLTIQCQVDSQVTMMFWYRQQPGQSLTLIATANQGSEATYESGFVIDKFPISRPNLTFSTLTVSNMSPEDSSIYLCSVETGVSNQPQHFGDGTRLSIL.

This rearrangement joins TRBV7-9 to TRBJ2-2, with unresolved D. Germline V gene lookup returns CDR1 SEHNR and CDR2 FQNEAQ (reference sequence). This CDR3 has 16 residues. The V gene lost 7 bases and the J gene lost 8 bases, with 23 bases spanning the gap. CDR3 DNA: TGTGCCAGCATTTTATTTATCACTCCCCCACCGGGGGAGCTGTTTTTT. This encodes CASILFITPPPGELFF.

The gene calls are TRBV28 and TRBJ1-1, with TRBD1 as a possible D gene (5 bases). The CDR3 is 16 residues long. Deletions cut 5 bases from V and 0 bases from J, with 16 bases between. Germline V gives CDR1 MDHEN, CDR2 SYDVKM. CDR3 bases: TGTGCCAGCAGTCTCCCGGGGGTTCTCATGAACACTGAAGCTTTCTTT. It translates to CASSLPGVLMNTEAFF. Combining the CDR3 with reference TRBV28 and TRBJ1-1 gives the whole variable domain DVKVTQSSRYLVKRTGEKVFLECVQDMDHENMFWYRQDPGLGLRLIYFSYDVKMKEKGDIPEGYSVSREKKERFSLILESASTNQTSMYLCASSLPGVLMNTEAFFGQGTRLTVV.

The rearrangement uses TRBV27 and TRBJ1-2; no clear D. CDR3 length equals 14 residues. The V and J ends lost 5 bases and 4 bases respectively, with 14 bases between them. Germline CDR1 and CDR2: MNHEY and SMNVEV (reference sequence). The CDR3 nucleotides read TGTGCCAGCAGTCCCGTCCAGCGAACCTATGGCTACACCTTC. This gives the protein CASSPVQRTYGYTF.